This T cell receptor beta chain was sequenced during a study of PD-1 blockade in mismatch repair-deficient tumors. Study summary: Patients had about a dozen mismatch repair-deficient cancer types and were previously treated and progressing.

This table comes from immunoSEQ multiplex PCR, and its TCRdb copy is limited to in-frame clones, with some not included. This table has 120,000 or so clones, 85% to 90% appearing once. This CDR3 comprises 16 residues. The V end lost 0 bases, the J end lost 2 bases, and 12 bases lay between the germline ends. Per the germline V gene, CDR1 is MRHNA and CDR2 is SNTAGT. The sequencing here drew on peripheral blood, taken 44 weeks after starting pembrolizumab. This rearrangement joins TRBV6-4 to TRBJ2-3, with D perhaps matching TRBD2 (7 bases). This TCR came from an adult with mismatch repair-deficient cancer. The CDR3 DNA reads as TGTGCCAGCAGTGACTCGAGCGGGACACACACAGATACGCAGTATTTT. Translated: CASSDSSGTHTDTQYF.